This TCR beta chain was captured in a study of response to subunit inactivated influenza vaccine. Study outcomes and limitations: Authors suggested each seasonal flu vaccination may recruit only limited numbers of new T cells.

Trimming removed 6 bases at V and 3 bases at J, with 9 bases between. CDR1 is MNHNY, CDR2 SVGAGI, per germline (reference sequence). CDR3 length: 13 residues. TCRdb re-called the RT-PCR reads with MiXCR, one entry per CDR3 protein. The sample contains about 240,000 distinct CDR3 sequences, 10% to 15% of which appear only once. This clonotype appeared many times. The antigen remains unidentified. The chain links TRBV6-6 to TRBJ1-3, with D unclear. The sequences come from non-naive T cells sorted from PBMCs, collected 14 to 15 days before vaccination. The source of this sequence is a man between 45 and 60 years old who received an inactivated influenza vaccine. The CDR3 coding sequence is TGTGCCAGCAGCCGGGGTGGTGGAAACACCATATATTTT. Protein product: CASSRGGGNTIYF.